This T cell receptor (beta chain) was sequenced in a study of cytomegalovirus exposure and HLA in healthy donors. Researchers ran the PCR with 60 Vbeta and 13 Jbeta primers. This table comes from immunoSEQ multiplex PCR, and its TCRdb copy is limited to in-frame clones, with some not included. The sample has roughly 160,000 clones, 60% to 80% seen once. Germline CDR1 is MGHRA and CDR2 is YSYEKL. CDR3 length: 18 residues. V lost 1 base, J lost 3 bases, and 13 bases stayed unmatched. The TCR was taken from a man between 45 and 60 years old in good health and CMV-seropositive. The rearrangement uses TRBV4-1 and TRBJ1-1; 8 bases match TRBD1. Specimen: PBMCs. CDR3 DNA: TGCGCCAGCAGCCAAGGGGTGGGGCGGACAGGGTTTGACACTGAAGCTTTCTTT. Translating gives CASSQGVGRTGFDTEAFF.